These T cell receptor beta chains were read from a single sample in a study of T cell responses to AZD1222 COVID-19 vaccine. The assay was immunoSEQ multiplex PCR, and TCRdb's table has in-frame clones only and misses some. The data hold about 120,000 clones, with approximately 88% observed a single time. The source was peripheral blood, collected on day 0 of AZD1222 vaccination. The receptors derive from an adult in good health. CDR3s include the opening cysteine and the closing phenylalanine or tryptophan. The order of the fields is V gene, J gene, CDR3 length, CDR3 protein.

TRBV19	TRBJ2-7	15	CASSRSPGISYEQYF
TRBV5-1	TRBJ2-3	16	CASRPLLGRFTDTQYF
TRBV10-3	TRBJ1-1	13	CAISDPRNTEAFF
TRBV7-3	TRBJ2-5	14	CASSLSGRQETQYF
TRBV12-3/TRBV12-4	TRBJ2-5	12	CASRAAGETQYF
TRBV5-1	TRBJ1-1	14	CASRRAGVTTEAFF
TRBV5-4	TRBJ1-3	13	CASSLADGRAIYF
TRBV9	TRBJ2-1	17	CASSADPPSFSYNEQFF
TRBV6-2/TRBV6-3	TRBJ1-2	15	CASSYRTNDARGYTF
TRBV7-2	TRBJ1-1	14	CASSLDMGYTEAFF
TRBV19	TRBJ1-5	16	CASSQRDRGLHQPQHF
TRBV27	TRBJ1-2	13	CASSLFGESGYTF
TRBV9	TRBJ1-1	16	CASSVGSGGMNTEAFF
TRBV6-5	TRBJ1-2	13	CASSYTGSYGYTF
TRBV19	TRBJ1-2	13	CATKGTAWDGYTF
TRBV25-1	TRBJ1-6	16	CASSEWSQGRNSPLHF
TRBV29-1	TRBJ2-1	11	CSTVTTYEQFF
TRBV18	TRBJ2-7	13	CASSLTGGWEQYF
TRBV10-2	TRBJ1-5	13	CASSRQPGEPQHF
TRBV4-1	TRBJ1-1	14	CASSQQGKNTEAFF
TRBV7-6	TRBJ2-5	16	CASSQAGDRGEETQYF
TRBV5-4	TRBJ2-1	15	CASSSRDRGNNEQFF
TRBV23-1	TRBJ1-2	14	CASKRRQGSYGYTF
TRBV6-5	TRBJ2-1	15	CASSPYSGGEGEQFF
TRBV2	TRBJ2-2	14	CASHGGRNTGELFF
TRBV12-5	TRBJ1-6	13	CASGVSYNSPLHF
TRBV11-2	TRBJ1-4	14	CASSLQGFNEKLFF
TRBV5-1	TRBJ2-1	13	CASSPGLAGAQFF
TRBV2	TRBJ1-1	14	CASKFGAGITEAFF
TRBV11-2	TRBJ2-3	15	CASSFRDRVTDTQYF
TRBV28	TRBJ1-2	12	CASIGRFYGYTF
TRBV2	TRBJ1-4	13	CASSDWGSEKLFF
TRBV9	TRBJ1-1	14	CASSPRGQNTEAFF
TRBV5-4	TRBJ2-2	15	CASSFGGHNTGELFF
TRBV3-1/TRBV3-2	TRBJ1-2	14	CASSQDFLSGGYTF
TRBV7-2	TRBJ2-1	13	CASSLAFQIEQFF
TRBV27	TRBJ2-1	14	CASHPQDRNNEQFF
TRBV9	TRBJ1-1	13	CASSVAVHTEAFF
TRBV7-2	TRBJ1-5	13	CASSFTSNQPQHF
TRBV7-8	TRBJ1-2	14	CASSLERRGSGYTF
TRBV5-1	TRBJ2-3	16	CASTSQLAGFEDTQYF